This section outlines one TCR beta chain sequence together with its context. Clones were sequenced by immunoSEQ multiplex PCR, and TCRdb holds only the in-frame ones, with some missing. The sample carries roughly 350,000 clones, more than 80% recorded once. This entry belongs to a study of cytomegalovirus exposure and HLA in healthy donors. Germline V gene sequence: CDR1 SGHVS, CDR2 FNYEAQ. Trimming pared 0 bases from V and 3 bases from J, leaving 5 bases between. This CDR3 region has 13 residues. The V gene is TRBV7-6, the J gene TRBJ2-5; D not resolved. The specimen was PBMCs. The source of this sequence is a woman aged 18 to 35 in good health and CMV-seronegative. The CDR3 nucleotides read TGTGCCAGCAGCTTAGCTCCAGAAGAGACCCAGTACTTC. Protein product: CASSLAPEETQYF.